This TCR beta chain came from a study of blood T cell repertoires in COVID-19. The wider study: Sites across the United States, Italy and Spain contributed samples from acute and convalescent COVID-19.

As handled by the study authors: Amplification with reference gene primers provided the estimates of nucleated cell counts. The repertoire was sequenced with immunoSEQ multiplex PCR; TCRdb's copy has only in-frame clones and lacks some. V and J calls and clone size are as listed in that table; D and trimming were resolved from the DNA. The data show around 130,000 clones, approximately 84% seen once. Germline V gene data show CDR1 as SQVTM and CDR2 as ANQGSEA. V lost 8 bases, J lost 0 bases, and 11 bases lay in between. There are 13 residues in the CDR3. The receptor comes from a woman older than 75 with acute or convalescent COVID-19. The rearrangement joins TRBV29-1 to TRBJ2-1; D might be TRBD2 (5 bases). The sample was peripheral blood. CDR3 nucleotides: TGCAGCCTCAGGAGGAGCTCCTACAATGAGCAGTTCTTC. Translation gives CSLRRSSYNEQFF.